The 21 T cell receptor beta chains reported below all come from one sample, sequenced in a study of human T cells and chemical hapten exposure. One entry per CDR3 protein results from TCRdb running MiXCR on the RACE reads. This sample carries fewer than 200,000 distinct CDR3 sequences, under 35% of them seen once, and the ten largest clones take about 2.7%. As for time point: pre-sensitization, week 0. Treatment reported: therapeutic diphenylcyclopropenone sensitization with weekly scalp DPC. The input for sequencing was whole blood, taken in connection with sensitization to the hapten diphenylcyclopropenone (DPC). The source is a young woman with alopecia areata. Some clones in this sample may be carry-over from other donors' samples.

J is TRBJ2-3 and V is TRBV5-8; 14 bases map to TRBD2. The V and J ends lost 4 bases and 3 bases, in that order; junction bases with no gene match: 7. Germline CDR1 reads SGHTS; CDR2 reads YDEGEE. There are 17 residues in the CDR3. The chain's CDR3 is CASSRGTSGRGTDTQYF. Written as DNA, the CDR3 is TGTGCCAGCAGCAGAGGGACTAGCGGGAGAGGGACAGATACGCAGTATTTT. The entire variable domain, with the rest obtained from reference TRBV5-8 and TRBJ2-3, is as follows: EAGVTQSPTHLIKTRGQQATLRCSPISGHTSVYWYQQALGLGLQFLLWYDEGEERNRGNFPPRFSGRQFPNYSSELNVNALELEDSALYLCASSRGTSGRGTDTQYFGPGTRLTVL.

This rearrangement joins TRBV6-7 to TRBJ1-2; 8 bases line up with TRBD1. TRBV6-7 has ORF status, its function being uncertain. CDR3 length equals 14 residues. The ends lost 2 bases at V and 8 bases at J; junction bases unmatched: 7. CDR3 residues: CASSYGQGARGYTF. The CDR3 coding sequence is TGTGCCAGCAGTTACGGGCAGGGGGCGCGCGGCTACACCTTC.

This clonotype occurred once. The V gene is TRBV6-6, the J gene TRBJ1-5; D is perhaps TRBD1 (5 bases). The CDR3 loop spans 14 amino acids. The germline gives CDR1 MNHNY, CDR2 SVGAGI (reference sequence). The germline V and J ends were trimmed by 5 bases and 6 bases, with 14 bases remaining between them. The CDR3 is CASSANDRSQPQHF. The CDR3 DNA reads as TGTGCCAGCAGTGCAAATGACAGAAGTCAGCCCCAGCATTTT.

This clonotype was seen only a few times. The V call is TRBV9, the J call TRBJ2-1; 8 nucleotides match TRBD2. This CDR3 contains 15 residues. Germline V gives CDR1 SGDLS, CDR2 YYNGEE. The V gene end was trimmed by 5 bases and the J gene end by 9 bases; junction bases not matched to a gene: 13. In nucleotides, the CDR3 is TGTGCCAGCAGTGCCCCGTCGGGGGGGTACGGTGAGCAGTTCTTC. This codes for CASSAPSGGYGEQFF.

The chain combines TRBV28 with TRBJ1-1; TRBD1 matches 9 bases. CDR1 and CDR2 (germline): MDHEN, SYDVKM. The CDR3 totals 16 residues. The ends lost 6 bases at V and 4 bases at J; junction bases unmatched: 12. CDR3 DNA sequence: TGTGCCAGCAGCCTCCTGGACAGGGGAACGGGCACTGAAGCTTTCTTT. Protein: CASSLLDRGTGTEAFF.

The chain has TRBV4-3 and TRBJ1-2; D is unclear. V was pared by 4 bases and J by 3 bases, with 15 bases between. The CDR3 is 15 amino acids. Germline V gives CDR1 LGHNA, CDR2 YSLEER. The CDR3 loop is CASSRGGPGDYGYTF. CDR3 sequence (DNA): TGCGCCAGCAGCCGCGGCGGACCGGGCGACTATGGCTACACCTTC.

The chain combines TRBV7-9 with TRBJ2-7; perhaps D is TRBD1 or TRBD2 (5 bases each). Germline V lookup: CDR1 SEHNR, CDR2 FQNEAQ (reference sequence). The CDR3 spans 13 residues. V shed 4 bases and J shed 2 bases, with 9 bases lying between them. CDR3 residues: CASSWMGAYEQYF. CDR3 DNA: TGTGCCAGCAGCTGGATGGGGGCCTACGAGCAGTACTTC. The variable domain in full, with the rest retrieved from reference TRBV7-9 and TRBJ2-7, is DTGVSQNPRHKITKRGQNVTFRCDPISEHNRLYWYRQTLGQGPEFLTYFQNEAQLEKSRLLSDRFSAERPKGSFSTLEIQRTEQGDSAMYLCASSWMGAYEQYFGPGTRLTVT.

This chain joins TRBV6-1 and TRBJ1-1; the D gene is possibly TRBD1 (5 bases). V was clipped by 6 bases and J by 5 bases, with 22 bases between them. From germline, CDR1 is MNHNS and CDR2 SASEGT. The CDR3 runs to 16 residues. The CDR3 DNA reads TGTGCCAGCAGAGCCGGGGACGGGGTGAGTGGGACTGAAGCTTTCTTT. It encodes CASRAGDGVSGTEAFF.

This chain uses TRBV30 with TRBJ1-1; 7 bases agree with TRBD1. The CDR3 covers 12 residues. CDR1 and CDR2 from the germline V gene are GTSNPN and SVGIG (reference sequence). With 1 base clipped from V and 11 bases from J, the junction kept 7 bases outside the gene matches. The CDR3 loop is CAWSDPGGRAFF. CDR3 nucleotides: TGTGCCTGGAGTGATCCAGGGGGTCGGGCTTTCTTT.

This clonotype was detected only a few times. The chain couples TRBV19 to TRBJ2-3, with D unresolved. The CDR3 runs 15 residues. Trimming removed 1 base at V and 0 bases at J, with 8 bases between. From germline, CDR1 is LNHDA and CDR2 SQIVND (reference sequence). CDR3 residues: CASSIAGKSTDTQYF. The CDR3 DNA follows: TGTGCCAGTAGTATAGCTGGCAAAAGCACAGATACGCAGTATTTT.

The DNA of the CDR3 is TGTGCCAGCAGTGAGGACCTGGAAGAGACCCAGTACTTC. Its protein is CASSEDLEETQYF. V is TRBV2 and J is TRBJ2-5; D not resolved. There are 13 residues in the CDR3. Germline CDR1 SNHLY, CDR2 FYNNEI. V was shortened by 3 bases and J by 3 bases, with 8 bases between the two germline ends.

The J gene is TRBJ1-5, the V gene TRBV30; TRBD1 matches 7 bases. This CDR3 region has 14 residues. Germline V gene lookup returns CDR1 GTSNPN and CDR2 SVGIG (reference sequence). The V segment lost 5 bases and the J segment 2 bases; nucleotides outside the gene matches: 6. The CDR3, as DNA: TGTGCCTGGGACCGGACAGGCGGCAATCAGCCCCAGCATTTT. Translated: CAWDRTGGNQPQHF.

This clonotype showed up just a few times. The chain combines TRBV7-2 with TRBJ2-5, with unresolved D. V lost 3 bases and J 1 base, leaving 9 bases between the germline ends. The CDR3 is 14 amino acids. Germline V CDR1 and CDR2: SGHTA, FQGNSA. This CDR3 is CASSFASPQETQYF. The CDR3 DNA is TGTGCCAGCAGCTTTGCATCGCCCCAAGAGACCCAGTACTTC.

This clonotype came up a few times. In DNA, the CDR3 is TGCAGCGTTGAAGAGGTGACTCTGGCCACTGAAGCTTTCTTT. As protein: CSVEEVTLATEAFF. This chain uses TRBV29-1 with TRBJ1-1; D is unresolved. The CDR3 covers 14 residues. CDR1 is SQVTM and CDR2 is ANQGSEA in the germline V gene. Trimming took off 0 bases at V and 4 bases at J, with 12 bases between the two ends.

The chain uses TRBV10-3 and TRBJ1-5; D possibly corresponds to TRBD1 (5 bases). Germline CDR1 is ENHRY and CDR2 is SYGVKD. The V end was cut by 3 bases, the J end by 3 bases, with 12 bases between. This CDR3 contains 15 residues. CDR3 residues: CAISDPQGINQPQHF. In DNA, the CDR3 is TGTGCCATCAGTGATCCCCAGGGAATCAATCAGCCCCAGCATTTT.

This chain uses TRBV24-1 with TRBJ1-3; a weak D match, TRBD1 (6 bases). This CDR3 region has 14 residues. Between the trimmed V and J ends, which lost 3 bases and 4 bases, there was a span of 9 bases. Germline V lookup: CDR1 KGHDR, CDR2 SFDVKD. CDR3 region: CATSDPGTGNTIYF. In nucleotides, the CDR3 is TGTGCCACCAGTGATCCCGGGACAGGAAACACCATATATTTT.

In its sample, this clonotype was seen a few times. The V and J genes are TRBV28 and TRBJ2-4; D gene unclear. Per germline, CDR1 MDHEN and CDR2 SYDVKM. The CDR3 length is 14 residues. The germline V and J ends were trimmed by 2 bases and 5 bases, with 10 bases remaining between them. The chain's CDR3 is CASSLQDPENIQYF. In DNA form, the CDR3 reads TGTGCCAGCAGTTTACAGGACCCGGAAAACATTCAGTACTTC.

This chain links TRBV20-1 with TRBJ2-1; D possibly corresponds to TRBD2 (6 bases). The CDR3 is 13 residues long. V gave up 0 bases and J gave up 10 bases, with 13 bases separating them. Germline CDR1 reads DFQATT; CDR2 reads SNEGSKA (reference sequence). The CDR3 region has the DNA TGCAGTGCTAGAGATCCTAGCGAGGCCGAGCAGTTCTTC. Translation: CSARDPSEAEQFF.

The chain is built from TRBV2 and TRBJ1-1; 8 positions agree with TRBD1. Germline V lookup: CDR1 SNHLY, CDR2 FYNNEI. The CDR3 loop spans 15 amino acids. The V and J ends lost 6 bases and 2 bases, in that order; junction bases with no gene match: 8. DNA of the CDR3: TGTGCCAGCAGGAGGCCACAGGGGGTTAACACTGAAGCTTTCTTT. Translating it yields CASRRPQGVNTEAFF.

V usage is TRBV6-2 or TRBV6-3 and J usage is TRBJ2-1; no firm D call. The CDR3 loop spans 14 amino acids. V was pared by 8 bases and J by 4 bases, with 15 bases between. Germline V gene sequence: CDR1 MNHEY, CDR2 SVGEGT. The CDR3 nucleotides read TGTGCCAGCGGGCACCCTCTACTATACAATGAGCAGTTCTTC. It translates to CASGHPLLYNEQFF.

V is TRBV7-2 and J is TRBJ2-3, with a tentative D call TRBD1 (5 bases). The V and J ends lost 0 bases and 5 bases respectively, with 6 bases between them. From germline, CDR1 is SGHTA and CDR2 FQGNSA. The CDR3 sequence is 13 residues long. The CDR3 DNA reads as TGTGCCAGCAGCTTAGCGCAGGGAGATACGCAGTATTTT. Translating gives CASSLAQGDTQYF. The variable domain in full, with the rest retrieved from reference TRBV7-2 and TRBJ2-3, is GAGVSQSPSNKVTEKGKDVELRCDPISGHTALYWYRQSLGQGLEFLIYFQGNSAPDKSGLPSDRFSAERTGGSVSTLTIQRTQQEDSAVYLCASSLAQGDTQYFGPGTRLTVL.